The 19 T cell receptor beta chains in this list originate from one sample, sequenced in a study of shared clonotypes between healthy human individuals. Profiling relied on immunoSEQ multiplex PCR, and the TCRdb table lists in-frame clones only, not all of them. The table has about 2.4 million clones, roughly 93% seen once; the top ten hold about 0.39%. Sequencing was performed on naive CD4+ T cells from PBMCs. The sample's subset: CD45RA+ positively selected. These receptors were taken from a man younger than 35 in good health. Some clones in this sample may be carry-over from other donors' samples.

This chain joins TRBV28 and TRBJ2-2; no definite D call. The CDR3 spans 10 residues. Trimming took off 8 bases at V and 9 bases at J, with 7 bases between the two ends. Looked up from germline, CDR1 is MDHEN and CDR2 is SYDVKM. The CDR3 spells CASGPRELFF. In DNA, the CDR3 is TGTGCCAGCGGGCCCCGGGAGCTGTTTTTT.

The gene calls are TRBV5-1 and TRBJ2-2, with D possibly being TRBD1 (6 bases). The CDR3 is made up of 21 amino acids. Trimming removed 1 base from V and 6 bases from J, with 31 bases in between. The germline CDR1 and CDR2 sequences are SGHRS and YFSETQ. The CDR3 DNA reads TGCGCCAGCAGCTTGTTAAGGTTCGGGGACACCTCGGTTCGTGGTTCCGGGGAGCTGTTTTTT. Amino acids: CASSLLRFGDTSVRGSGELFF. The variable domain in full, with the rest retrieved from reference TRBV5-1 and TRBJ2-2, is KAGVTQTPRYLIKTRGQQVTLSCSPISGHRSVSWYQQTPGQGLQFLFEYFSETQRNKGNFPGRFSGRQFSNSRSEMNVSTLELGDSALYLCASSLLRFGDTSVRGSGELFFGEGSRLTVL.

The chain has TRBV28 and TRBJ1-3; TRBD1 matches at 8 bases. The CDR3 sequence is 17 residues long. CDR1 and CDR2 from the germline V gene are MDHEN and SYDVKM. J lost 0 bases, V lost 6 bases, and 10 bases had no gene match. CDR3 sequence reads: CASRQPGQVSSGNTIYF. The CDR3 DNA sequence: TGTGCCAGCAGACAACCGGGACAGGTGTCCTCTGGAAACACCATATATTTT.

CDR3 coding DNA: TGTGCCAGCAGTGCTCAGGGGTGGGGTGGCACAGATACGCAGTATTTT. This codes for CASSAQGWGGTDTQYF. V and J are TRBV27 and TRBJ2-3; a possible D gene is TRBD1 (6 bases). Trimming stripped 5 bases from V and 1 base from J, with 16 bases between. Germline lookup yields CDR1 MNHEY and CDR2 SMNVEV (reference sequence). The CDR3 is 16 residues long.

This chain uses TRBV2 with TRBJ2-7; D may be TRBD1 (6 bases). Trimming left V 5 bases short and J 2 bases short, with 19 bases between. The CDR3 has 16 amino acids. The germline V gene encodes CDR1 SNHLY and CDR2 FYNNEI. DNA for the CDR3: TGTGCCAGCAGTATTAACAGGGTGCCCTCCGCCTACGAGCAGTACTTC. Translating it yields CASSINRVPSAYEQYF.

The V and J genes are TRBV10-3 and TRBJ2-5, with 9 nucleotides matching TRBD2. CDR3 size: 15 residues. The trim removed 4 bases at V and 0 bases at J, leaving 3 bases unmatched. Germline assignment: CDR1 ENHRY and CDR2 SYGVKD. The CDR3 DNA follows: TGTGCCATCAGTGCCCCTAGCGGGGACCAAGAGACCCAGTACTTC. Amino acid sequence: CAISAPSGDQETQYF.

This chain connects TRBV2 to TRBJ1-3, with 9 bases fitting TRBD1. This CDR3 spans 16 amino acids. After removal of 10 bases from V and 3 bases from J, the junction contained 13 bases not matched to a gene. Germline V gene lookup returns CDR1 SNHLY and CDR2 FYNNEI. CDR3 sequence reads: CATRGTGIFSGNTIYF. As DNA, the CDR3 is TGTGCCACAAGGGGGACAGGGATCTTTAGTGGAAACACCATATATTTT.

This sequence joins TRBV9 and TRBJ2-1; no definite D call. V was clipped by 0 bases and J by 5 bases, with 9 bases between them. The CDR3 is 14 residues long. Per germline, CDR1 SGDLS and CDR2 YYNGEE. The CDR3, as DNA: TGTGCCAGCAGCGTAGTGGGTACCCACAATGAGCAGTTCTTC. It encodes CASSVVGTHNEQFF. Full variable domain (missing parts from reference TRBV9 and TRBJ2-1): DSGVTQTPKHLITATGQRVTLRCSPRSGDLSVYWYQQSLDQGLQFLIQYYNGEERAKGNILERFSAQQFPDLHSELNLSSLELGDSALYFCASSVVGTHNEQFFGPGTRLTVL.

This sequence joins TRBV5-1 and TRBJ2-5; D is perhaps TRBD1 or TRBD2 (5 bases each). Looked up from germline, CDR1 is SGHRS and CDR2 is YFSETQ. Between the trimmed V and J ends, which lost 0 bases and 2 bases, there was a span of 14 bases. CDR3 length: 16 residues. For the CDR3, the DNA is TGCGCCAGCAGCTTGGGGACCTTGGGACCTCAAGAGACCCAGTACTTC. Its protein product is CASSLGTLGPQETQYF.

V gene TRBV11-2 combines with J gene TRBJ2-3; 7 nucleotides line up with TRBD2. In germline, CDR1 is SGHAT, CDR2 FQNNGV. The junction had 6 bases not matched to a gene; V was cut back by 4 bases and J by 5 bases. This CDR3 comprises 14 residues. CDR3 region: CASSSRGRGDTQYF. CDR3 DNA: TGTGCCAGCAGCTCTCGGGGGAGGGGAGATACGCAGTATTTT.

This rearrangement joins TRBV28 to TRBJ2-1, with 7 bases aligning to TRBD2. The CDR3 length is 15 residues. J was trimmed by 7 bases and V by 2 bases; bases with no gene match: 8. Germline V CDR1 and CDR2: MDHEN, SYDVKM. CDR3 coding DNA: TGTGCCAGCAGTTTAAGCGGGGCAGGGCCGAATGAGCAGTTCTTC. This gives the protein CASSLSGAGPNEQFF.

V usage is TRBV6-5 and J usage is TRBJ2-7, with D possibly being TRBD2 (5 bases). The CDR3 is 13 amino acids. The V gene's germline CDR1 is MNHEY and CDR2 SVGAGI. V was pared by 6 bases and J by 3 bases, with 12 bases between. Here the CDR3 DNA reads TGTGCCAGCAGACTAGGACCCGTCTACGAGCAGTACTTC. This sequence encodes CASRLGPVYEQYF.

The CDR3, as DNA: TGTGCCAGCAGTCCATCTGTTTCCACTAGTGGAGAGACCCAGTACTTC. Its protein product is CASSPSVSTSGETQYF. The gene calls are TRBV2 and TRBJ2-5; D is perhaps TRBD2 (5 bases). The CDR3 has 16 amino acids. CDR1 SNHLY and CDR2 FYNNEI come from the germline V gene. V lost 5 bases and J lost 4, with 20 bases in between. Drawing the rest from reference TRBV2 and TRBJ2-5, the complete variable domain is EPEVTQTPSHQVTQMGQEVILRCVPISNHLYFYWYRQILGQKVEFLVSFYNNEISEKSEIFDDQFSVERPDGSNFTLKIRSTKLEDSAMYFCASSPSVSTSGETQYFGPGTRLLVL.

V and J are TRBV29-1 and TRBJ2-1; D is uncertain. The CDR3 totals 10 residues. Trimming removed 4 bases at V and 8 bases at J, with 6 bases between. Germline V lookup: CDR1 SQVTM, CDR2 ANQGSEA. CDR3 nucleotides: TGCAGCGTTGGGTTCGATGAGCAGTTCTTC. Encoded protein: CSVGFDEQFF.

J is TRBJ2-2 and V is TRBV7-3; D may correspond to TRBD1 or TRBD2 (5 bases each). Trimming pared 4 bases from V and 0 bases from J, leaving 9 bases between. This CDR3 is 15 amino acids long. Germline CDR1 SGHTA, CDR2 FQGTGA. This CDR3 is CASSSGRTNTGELFF. DNA for the CDR3: TGTGCCAGCAGCTCGGGACGGACGAACACCGGGGAGCTGTTTTTT.

The CDR3 here is CASSSGTSGMEQFF. DNA for the CDR3: TGCGCCAGCAGCTCAGGGACTAGCGGGATGGAGCAGTTCTTC. The chain has TRBV5-1 and TRBJ2-1, with 13 bases matching TRBD2. The germline gives CDR1 SGHRS, CDR2 YFSETQ. V dropped 3 bases and J dropped 10; count of bases not matched to a gene: 4. The length of the CDR3 is 14 residues.

The V gene is TRBV9, the J gene TRBJ2-2; TRBD1 matches 8 bases. The CDR3 runs to 16 residues. Germline V gives CDR1 SGDLS, CDR2 YYNGEE. The V and J ends lost 4 bases and 1 base, in that order; junction bases with no gene match: 6. The CDR3 DNA is TGTGCCAGCAGCACCCGGACAGGGTTGAACACCGGGGAGCTGTTTTTT. Residues: CASSTRTGLNTGELFF.

In this sample, this clone turned up once. The J gene is TRBJ1-6, the V gene TRBV2, with D possibly TRBD1 on 5 matching bases. The germline V gene has CDR1 SNHLY and CDR2 FYNNEI. V was cut by 4 bases and J by 9 bases, with 16 bases left in between. The CDR3 is 15 residues long. CDR3 amino acids: CASSARDRYVSPLHF. CDR3 coding DNA: TGTGCCAGCAGTGCGAGGGACCGTTACGTTTCACCCCTCCACTTT.

The chain joins TRBV19 to TRBJ2-1; the D gene could be TRBD1 or TRBD2 (6 bases each). Germline V gene lookup returns CDR1 LNHDA and CDR2 SQIVND (reference sequence). Between the trimmed V and J ends, which lost 1 base and 10 bases, there was a span of 17 bases. The CDR3 sequence is 15 residues long. CDR3 coding DNA: TGTGCCAGTAGTATAGGGGGGGCCCCGTCTCAAGAGCAGTTCTTC. It encodes CASSIGGAPSQEQFF.